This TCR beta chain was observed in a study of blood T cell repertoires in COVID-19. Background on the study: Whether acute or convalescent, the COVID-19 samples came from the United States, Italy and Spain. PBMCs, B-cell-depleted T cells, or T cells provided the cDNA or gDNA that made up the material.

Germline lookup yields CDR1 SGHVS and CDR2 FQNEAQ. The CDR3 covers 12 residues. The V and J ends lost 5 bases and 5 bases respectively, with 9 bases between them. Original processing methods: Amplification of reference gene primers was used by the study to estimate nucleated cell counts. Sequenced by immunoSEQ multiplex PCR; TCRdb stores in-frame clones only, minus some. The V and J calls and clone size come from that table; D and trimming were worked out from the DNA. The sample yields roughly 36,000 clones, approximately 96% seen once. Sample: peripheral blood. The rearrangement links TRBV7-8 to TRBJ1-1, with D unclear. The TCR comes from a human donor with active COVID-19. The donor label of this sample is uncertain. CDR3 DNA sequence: TGTGCCAGCAGCGGCGGCAAGACTGAAGCTTTCTTT. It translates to CASSGGKTEAFF.